This is a list of T cell receptor beta chains from one sample in a study of T cell responses to AZD1222 COVID-19 vaccine. The protocol was immunoSEQ multiplex PCR, while the TCRdb copy is restricted to in-frame clones and leaves out a portion. The sample shows some 80,000 clones, 60% to 85% of them seen only once. Sequencing used peripheral blood, obtained 28 days after the second dose of the MenACWY control vaccine. These receptors all stem from an adult who received the MenACWY meningococcal vaccine as a control. Each CDR3 is given without its conserved first and last residue. The D gene is left open where the match is weak. Clone size is stated in some rows and not others, as once, few, many or a class when expanded.

D gene: TRBD1
J gene: TRBJ1-4
clone size: NA
V gene: TRBV19
CDR3 protein: ASKRRGRDEKLF

D gene: NA
J gene: TRBJ1-6
clone size: NA
V gene: TRBV7-9
CDR3 protein: ASSRDQGGYNSPLH

D gene: NA
J gene: TRBJ1-1
clone size: NA
V gene: TRBV12-3/TRBV12-4
CDR3 protein: ASRGRSEAF

D gene: TRBD1
J gene: TRBJ1-1
clone size: NA
V gene: TRBV5-1
CDR3 protein: ASSLFDRESEAF

D gene: NA
J gene: TRBJ2-1
clone size: NA
V gene: TRBV19
CDR3 protein: ASTPGQLHNEQF

D gene: NA
J gene: TRBJ1-5
clone size: NA
V gene: TRBV2
CDR3 protein: ASKLQGLRDQPQH

D gene: NA
J gene: TRBJ1-1
clone size: many
V gene: TRBV27
CDR3 protein: ASSLGEGVANTEAF

D gene: NA
J gene: TRBJ1-1
clone size: NA
V gene: TRBV19
CDR3 protein: ASSPFGRRLNTEAF

D gene: NA
J gene: TRBJ2-3
clone size: once
V gene: TRBV18
CDR3 protein: ASSTVDTDTQY

D gene: TRBD1
J gene: TRBJ2-3
clone size: NA
V gene: TRBV9
CDR3 protein: ASSRGQGPDTQY

D gene: NA
J gene: TRBJ2-7
clone size: NA
V gene: TRBV28
CDR3 protein: ASSSGEQY

D gene: TRBD1
J gene: TRBJ1-2
clone size: NA
V gene: TRBV25-1
CDR3 protein: ASSERGTAGYT

D gene: NA
J gene: TRBJ1-4
clone size: NA
V gene: TRBV7-8
CDR3 protein: ASSLTVESEKLF

D gene: NA
J gene: TRBJ1-4
clone size: NA
V gene: TRBV15
CDR3 protein: ATSRDRPGHSRTNEKLF

D gene: NA
J gene: TRBJ1-1
clone size: NA
V gene: TRBV24-1
CDR3 protein: ATRDNTEAF

D gene: NA
J gene: TRBJ2-1
clone size: NA
V gene: TRBV6-5
CDR3 protein: ASANTGGIYNEQF

D gene: NA
J gene: TRBJ1-4
clone size: NA
V gene: TRBV27
CDR3 protein: ASSPGATTNEKLF

D gene: NA
J gene: TRBJ1-1
clone size: NA
V gene: TRBV27
CDR3 protein: ASSLRKTEGTEAF

D gene: TRBD1
J gene: TRBJ1-4
clone size: NA
V gene: TRBV15
CDR3 protein: ATSSPGQKNEKLF

D gene: NA
J gene: TRBJ2-7
clone size: NA
V gene: TRBV7-9
CDR3 protein: ASSFSTTEQY

D gene: NA
J gene: TRBJ1-2
clone size: NA
V gene: TRBV3-1/TRBV3-2
CDR3 protein: ASSQDVGGPYGYT

D gene: TRBD1
J gene: TRBJ1-6
clone size: once
V gene: TRBV3-1/TRBV3-2
CDR3 protein: ASSVGTVNSPLH

D gene: TRBD1
J gene: TRBJ1-1
clone size: NA
V gene: TRBV3-1/TRBV3-2
CDR3 protein: ASSLRLGQADEAF

D gene: NA
J gene: TRBJ1-1
clone size: once
V gene: TRBV7-9
CDR3 protein: ASGIDRTEAF

D gene: NA
J gene: TRBJ1-1
clone size: NA
V gene: TRBV10-1
CDR3 protein: ASSVARNTEAF

D gene: TRBD2
J gene: TRBJ2-1
clone size: NA
V gene: TRBV19
CDR3 protein: ASSISAGGPQNEQF

D gene: TRBD1
J gene: TRBJ2-7
clone size: NA
V gene: TRBV7-9
CDR3 protein: ASSSDRASQY

D gene: NA
J gene: TRBJ2-2
clone size: NA
V gene: TRBV24-1
CDR3 protein: ATSAGTGELF

D gene: NA
J gene: TRBJ1-4
clone size: NA
V gene: TRBV18
CDR3 protein: ASSPFGEGEKLF

D gene: NA
J gene: TRBJ2-3
clone size: few
V gene: TRBV28
CDR3 protein: ASSTDFGLSSTDTQY

D gene: NA
J gene: TRBJ1-3
clone size: NA
V gene: TRBV7-8
CDR3 protein: ASSPLGHSGNTIY

D gene: TRBD1
J gene: TRBJ1-5
clone size: NA
V gene: TRBV27
CDR3 protein: ASSASGQGFFGGSGGQPQH

D gene: TRBD1
J gene: TRBJ2-2
clone size: many
V gene: TRBV3-1/TRBV3-2
CDR3 protein: ASSPEYRGRNTGELF

D gene: NA
J gene: TRBJ2-2
clone size: NA
V gene: TRBV14
CDR3 protein: ASSQDLVGNTGELF

D gene: NA
J gene: TRBJ2-1
clone size: once
V gene: TRBV7-9
CDR3 protein: ASSLGSSYNEQF

D gene: NA
J gene: TRBJ1-1
clone size: NA
V gene: TRBV6-2/TRBV6-3
CDR3 protein: ASSWDPSQSGRFAEAF

D gene: NA
J gene: TRBJ1-5
clone size: few
V gene: TRBV2
CDR3 protein: ASSADSDQPQH

D gene: TRBD1
J gene: TRBJ1-2
clone size: few
V gene: TRBV19
CDR3 protein: ASSTSTGGTSGYT

D gene: NA
J gene: TRBJ2-7
clone size: NA
V gene: TRBV5-8
CDR3 protein: ASSLEQIKQY

D gene: NA
J gene: TRBJ2-7
clone size: NA
V gene: TRBV7-8
CDR3 protein: ASSFTVSSYEQY

D gene: TRBD2
J gene: TRBJ2-5
clone size: NA
V gene: TRBV7-9
CDR3 protein: ASSLALAGRTETQY

D gene: NA
J gene: TRBJ1-1
clone size: NA
V gene: TRBV19
CDR3 protein: ASSIKVNTEAF

D gene: TRBD1
J gene: TRBJ1-2
clone size: few
V gene: TRBV4-1
CDR3 protein: ASSQVAGQGHYGYT

D gene: NA
J gene: TRBJ2-7
clone size: NA
V gene: TRBV6-2/TRBV6-3
CDR3 protein: ASSTSRQATYEQY

D gene: NA
J gene: TRBJ1-4
clone size: NA
V gene: TRBV7-2
CDR3 protein: ASSTTKGLEKLF

D gene: NA
J gene: TRBJ2-1
clone size: NA
V gene: TRBV25-1
CDR3 protein: ASSERGRSSYNEQF

D gene: TRBD1
J gene: TRBJ1-1
clone size: NA
V gene: TRBV4-1
CDR3 protein: ASSQPGQGLGAEAF

D gene: NA
J gene: TRBJ1-1
clone size: NA
V gene: TRBV18
CDR3 protein: ASSLAGMNTEAF

D gene: NA
J gene: TRBJ1-3
clone size: NA
V gene: TRBV13
CDR3 protein: ASSLFGNTIY

D gene: NA
J gene: TRBJ1-1
clone size: NA
V gene: TRBV11-2
CDR3 protein: ASSLVPGNSF

D gene: NA
J gene: TRBJ1-1
clone size: NA
V gene: TRBV5-6
CDR3 protein: ASSLVGGPNTEAF

D gene: TRBD1
J gene: TRBJ2-2
clone size: NA
V gene: TRBV6-6
CDR3 protein: ASSQGANGELF

D gene: NA
J gene: TRBJ2-6
clone size: NA
V gene: TRBV5-1
CDR3 protein: ASSSDISGANVLT

D gene: NA
J gene: TRBJ2-7
clone size: NA
V gene: TRBV5-6
CDR3 protein: ASSPQGRGEQY

D gene: TRBD2
J gene: TRBJ2-5
clone size: NA
V gene: TRBV3-1/TRBV3-2
CDR3 protein: ASSQGTSGIETQY

D gene: NA
J gene: TRBJ1-1
clone size: NA
V gene: TRBV6-5
CDR3 protein: ASSREARNTEAF

D gene: NA
J gene: TRBJ2-1
clone size: NA
V gene: TRBV18
CDR3 protein: ASSGPNEQF

D gene: NA
J gene: TRBJ1-5
clone size: NA
V gene: TRBV19
CDR3 protein: ASSIGGYSNQPQH

D gene: NA
J gene: TRBJ2-2
clone size: NA
V gene: TRBV4-3
CDR3 protein: ASSQDFANTGELF